This entry concerns a single T cell receptor (beta chain). Its target is unknown. Trimming left V 2 bases short and J 0 bases short, with 12 bases between. The V gene's germline CDR1 is SQVTM and CDR2 ANQGSEA. The CDR3 is 15 amino acids. The data were obtained in a study of CD8+ T cells in alopecia areata. Across the whole study: At a dose of 5 to 10 mg twice daily, oral tofacitinib was given to treated patients. Study-wide points: Tofacitinib significantly lowered scalp clonality and expanded CD8+ clones among the top 100. Affected scalp, especially in alopecia totalis/universalis, had a higher clonality than normal scalp did.

Extraction of RNA preceded its reverse transcription into cDNA, which served as the sequencing template. The data were produced by immunoSEQ multiplex PCR, yet TCRdb's version contains in-frame clones alone and is incomplete. Found here are more than 90,000 clones, 50% to 75% of them singletons; the top ten hold roughly 30%. Described treatment: oral pan-JAK inhibitor, 5-10 mg twice daily. The sequenced sample was CD8+ T cells sorted from blood, obtained at week 4, from a patient treated with tofacitinib. This TCR came from a human donor with alopecia areata. The V and J genes are TRBV29-1 and TRBJ2-3, with a tentative D call TRBD1 (6 bases). The CDR3 DNA reads TGCAGCGTTGAATGGGGGCAAGCTAGCACAGATACGCAGTATTTT. This sequence encodes CSVEWGQASTDTQYF.